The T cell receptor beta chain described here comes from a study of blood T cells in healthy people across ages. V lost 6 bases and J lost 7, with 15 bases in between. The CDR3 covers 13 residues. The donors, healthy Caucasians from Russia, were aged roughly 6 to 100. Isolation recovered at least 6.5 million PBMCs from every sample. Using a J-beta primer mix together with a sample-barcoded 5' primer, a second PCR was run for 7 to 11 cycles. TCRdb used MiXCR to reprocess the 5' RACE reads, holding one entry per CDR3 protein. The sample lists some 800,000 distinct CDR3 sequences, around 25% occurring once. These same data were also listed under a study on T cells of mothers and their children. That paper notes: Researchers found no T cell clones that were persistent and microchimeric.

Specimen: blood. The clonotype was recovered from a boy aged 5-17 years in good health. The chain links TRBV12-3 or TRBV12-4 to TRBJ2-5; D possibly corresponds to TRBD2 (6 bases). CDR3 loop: CASRPGLGRTQYF. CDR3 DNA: TGTGCCAGCAGACCGGGACTCGGGCGGACCCAGTACTTC.